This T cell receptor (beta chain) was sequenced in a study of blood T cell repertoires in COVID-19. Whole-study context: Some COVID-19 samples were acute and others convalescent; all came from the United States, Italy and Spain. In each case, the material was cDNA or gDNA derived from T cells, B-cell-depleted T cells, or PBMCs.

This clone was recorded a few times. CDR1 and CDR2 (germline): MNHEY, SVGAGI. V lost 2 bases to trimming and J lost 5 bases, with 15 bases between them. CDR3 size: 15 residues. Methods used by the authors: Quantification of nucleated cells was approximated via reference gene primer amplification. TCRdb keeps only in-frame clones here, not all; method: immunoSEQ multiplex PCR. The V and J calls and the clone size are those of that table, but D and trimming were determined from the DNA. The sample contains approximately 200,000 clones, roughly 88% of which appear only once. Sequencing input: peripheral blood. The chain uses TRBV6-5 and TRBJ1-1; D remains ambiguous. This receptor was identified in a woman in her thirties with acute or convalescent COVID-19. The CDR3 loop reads CASSYGQAAGTEAFF. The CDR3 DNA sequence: TGTGCCAGCAGTTACGGTCAGGCCGCGGGGACTGAAGCTTTCTTT.